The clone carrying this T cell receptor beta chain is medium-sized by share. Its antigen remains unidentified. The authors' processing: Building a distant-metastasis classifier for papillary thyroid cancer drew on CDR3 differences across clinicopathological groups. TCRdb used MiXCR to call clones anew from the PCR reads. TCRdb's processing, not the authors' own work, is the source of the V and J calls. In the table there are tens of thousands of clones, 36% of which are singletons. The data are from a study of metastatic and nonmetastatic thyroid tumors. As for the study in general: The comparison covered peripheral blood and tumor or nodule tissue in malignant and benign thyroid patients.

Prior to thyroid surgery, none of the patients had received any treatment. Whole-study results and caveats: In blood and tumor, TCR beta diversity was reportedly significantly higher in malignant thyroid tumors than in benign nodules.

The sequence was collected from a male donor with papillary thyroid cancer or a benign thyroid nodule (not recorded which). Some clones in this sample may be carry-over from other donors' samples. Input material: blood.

The CDR3 region is CASSQEAGWEGGYTF. In DNA form, the CDR3 reads TGCGCCAGCAGCCAAGAAGCGGGATGGGAGGGTGGCTACACCTTC. The chain joins TRBV4-3 to TRBJ1-2; D not certain. This CDR3 is built from 15 residues. V lost 0 bases, J lost 7 bases, and 15 bases lay in between. Germline V gives CDR1 LGHNA, CDR2 YSLEER.